This T cell receptor beta chain was found in a study of T cells in Graves' hyperthyroidism and ophthalmopathy. Clinical symptoms, serum thyroxine, TRAb, thyroid ultrasound and orbital computed tomography established diagnosis. Whole-study findings and limits: Most thyroid clonotypes with frequency above 0.001 were detected in blood.

V dropped 2 bases and J dropped 0 bases, with 14 bases sitting between them. The CDR3 is 17 amino acids. Germline CDR1 LGHDT, CDR2 YNNKEL (reference sequence). The source material, RNA transcripts, was used to amplify TCR beta CDR3 regions. HTBI primers were used for first-round RT-PCR of the TCR CDR3. TCRdb ran MiXCR on the multiplex PCR reads and lists one entry per CDR3 protein. The data hold approximately 150,000 distinct CDR3 sequences, with 8% to 9.5% observed a single time. In this sample, this clonotype turned up many times. The antigen remains undetermined. V usage is TRBV3-1 and J usage is TRBJ1-3; the D gene is possibly TRBD1 (6 bases). This sequence originates from a woman under 30 with Graves' hyperthyroidism that later progressed to Graves' ophthalmopathy. The sample was blood. The CDR3 reads CASSQRPGQISGNTIYF. The CDR3 DNA is TGTGCCAGCAGCCAAAGACCGGGACAAATCTCTGGAAACACCATATATTTT.